A single sample gave rise to the 30 T cell receptor beta chains below, sequenced in a study of molecular identifiers for immune sequencing clone quantification. TCRdb redid the calling of the PCR reads with MiXCR, one entry per CDR3 protein. This sample has about 640,000 distinct CDR3 sequences, with about 20% found just once. The material sequenced was naive CD8+ T cells from blood, with Jurkat cell RNA spiked in. Subset specified: FACS-sorted CD8+CD4-CCR7+CD45RA+ naive T cells. The receptors shown here come from a human donor in good health. Some libraries in this study had Jurkat cell RNA spiked in.

In this sample, this clonotype turned up a few times. V gene TRBV7-9 combines with J gene TRBJ1-2; the D is unclear. The V and J ends lost 4 bases and 4 bases respectively, with 16 bases between them. The V gene's germline CDR1 is SEHNR and CDR2 FQNEAQ (reference sequence). The CDR3 is 15 residues long. The CDR3 protein is CASSSPAPGAYGYTF. The CDR3 nucleotides read TGTGCCAGCAGCTCACCAGCTCCGGGCGCCTATGGCTACACCTTC.

Concerning this clonotype itself: A read error may be the cause here, since a much bigger clone is one base away. No conserved phenylalanine or tryptophan is present at the end of the CDR3, so a read error is the likely explanation. The V call is TRBV2, the J call TRBJ2-1, with 10 bases fitting TRBD1. The CDR3 length is 14 residues. V gave up 1 base and J gave up 10 bases; unmatched junction bases: 4. Per germline, CDR1 SNHLY and CDR2 FYNNEI. The CDR3 DNA reads as TGTGCCAGCAGTGAAGGGGACAGGGGTCAGGAGCAGTTCCTC. Its protein is CASSEGDRGQEQFL.

This clonotype has a handful of counts. The chain combines TRBV9 with TRBJ1-5, with a tentative D call TRBD1 (5 bases). V was trimmed by 4 bases and J by 9 bases, leaving 14 bases between them. Germline V gives CDR1 SGDLS, CDR2 YYNGEE. The CDR3 consists of 13 residues. The CDR3 is CASSPGSGRPQHF. In nucleotides, the CDR3 is TGTGCCAGCAGCCCAGGGTCAGGACGGCCCCAGCATTTT. Together with reference TRBV9 and TRBJ1-5, the CDR3 gives the full variable domain: DSGVTQTPKHLITATGQRVTLRCSPRSGDLSVYWYQQSLDQGLQFLIQYYNGEERAKGNILERFSAQQFPDLHSELNLSSLELGDSALYFCASSPGSGRPQHFGDGTRLSIL.

For this clonotype: One end of the junction fails to match germline, which may point to a read error. The chain joins TRBV27 to TRBJ2-3, with D possibly TRBD1 on 5 matching bases. Per germline, CDR1 MNHEY and CDR2 SMNVEV (reference sequence). The CDR3 is 11 residues long. The CDR3 is CAGSWGDTQYF. Written as DNA, the CDR3 is TGTGCCGGCAGTTGGGGCGATACGCAGTATTTT.

This clonotype was seen at least ten times. This rearrangement joins TRBV4-2 to TRBJ1-4; no clear D. V lost 4 bases to trimming and J lost 0 bases, with 9 bases between them. This CDR3 has 15 amino acids. Germline V gene lookup returns CDR1 LGHNA and CDR2 YNFKEQ. CDR3 sequence (DNA): TGTGCCAGCAGCCGGACTTATGCAACTAATGAAAAACTGTTTTTT. Translated: CASSRTYATNEKLFF.

This clonotype has at least ten counts. The gene calls are TRBV20-1 and TRBJ2-7; a possible D gene is TRBD1 (6 bases). The V and J ends lost 5 bases and 4 bases respectively, with 15 bases between them. The germline CDR1 and CDR2 sequences are DFQATT and SNEGSKA (reference sequence). CDR3 length equals 13 residues. The DNA of the CDR3 is TGCAGTGCTGGCAACACCGACAGGTACGAGCAGTACTTC. It encodes CSAGNTDRYEQYF.

This clonotype appeared a few times. The gene calls are TRBV3-2 and TRBJ2-7; the DNA was not used to check the table's D call, TRBD2. TRBV3-2 is described as a pseudogene. The length of the CDR3 is 17 residues. DNA of the CDR3: TGTGCCAGCAGCCAAGATGGGAGGGGACAGGGGCCCTACGAGCAGTACTTC. Encoded protein: CASSQDGRGQGPYEQYF.

The gene calls are TRBV9 and TRBJ2-3; 9 nucleotides match TRBD2. Germline trimming cut 4 bases from V and 4 bases from J; bases unmatched to any gene: 7. CDR3 length: 15 residues. Germline values: CDR1 SGDLS, CDR2 YYNGEE. DNA of the CDR3: TGTGCCAGCAGCTTAGGGACTAGCCTTCCAGATACGCAGTATTTT. Encoded protein: CASSLGTSLPDTQYF.

The table lists this clonotype with a few counts. This chain connects TRBV7-9 to TRBJ2-5; D is undetermined. The germline V gene has CDR1 SEHNR and CDR2 FQNEAQ (reference sequence). The V end lost 3 bases, the J end lost 1 base, and 3 bases lay between the germline ends. This CDR3 region has 12 residues. The CDR3 reads CASSFFQETQYF. For the CDR3, the DNA is TGTGCCAGCAGCTTTTTCCAAGAGACCCAGTACTTC.

This clonotype has a handful of counts. V is TRBV28 and J is TRBJ2-5; D remains unclear. Per the germline V gene, CDR1 is MDHEN and CDR2 is SYDVKM. The CDR3 totals 14 residues. V was cut by 6 bases and J by 3 bases, with 14 bases left in between. CDR3 region: CASSHPRQKETQYF. CDR3 DNA: TGTGCCAGCAGCCACCCCCGGCAAAAAGAGACCCAGTACTTC. Filled out from reference TRBV28 and TRBJ2-5, the complete variable domain reads DVKVTQSSRYLVKRTGEKVFLECVQDMDHENMFWYRQDPGLGLRLIYFSYDVKMKEKGDIPEGYSVSREKKERFSLILESASTNQTSMYLCASSHPRQKETQYFGPGTRLLVL.

This clonotype was detected only a few times. The CDR3 DNA is TGCGCCAGCAGCCAAGAGTGGGGTCGGGAGGTGGGAACTTTCTTT. It specifies CASSQEWGREVGTFF. V usage is TRBV4-1 and J usage is TRBJ1-1, with D uncertain. The germline V and J ends were trimmed by 0 bases and 12 bases, with 20 bases remaining between them. This CDR3 is built from 15 residues. Germline V gene sequence: CDR1 MGHRA, CDR2 YSYEKL.

The chain is built from TRBV14 and TRBJ2-7; D is undetermined. The CDR3 totals 15 residues. Per germline, CDR1 SGHDN and CDR2 FVKESK. The germline V and J ends were trimmed by 3 bases and 2 bases, with 14 bases remaining between them. The CDR3 coding sequence is TGTGCCAGCAGCCATCTGGTAGACAAACCCTACGAGCAGTACTTC. Its protein is CASSHLVDKPYEQYF.

This clonotype was detected many times. Here the CDR3 reads CASSQDEGANTGELFF. CDR3 nucleotides: TGCGCCAGCAGCCAAGACGAGGGGGCGAACACCGGGGAGCTGTTTTTT. The chain couples TRBV4-3 to TRBJ2-2; D is possibly TRBD1 (6 bases). The CDR3 runs 16 residues. Germline V gene data show CDR1 as LGHNA and CDR2 as YSLEER. V was clipped by 0 bases and J by 0 bases, with 8 bases between them.

This clonotype was detected a few times. The chain employs TRBV6-5 and TRBJ2-1; the D is unclear. Germline CDR1 reads MNHEY; CDR2 reads SVGAGI. The CDR3 loop spans 15 amino acids. Deletions cut 0 bases from V and 4 bases from J, with 10 bases between. The CDR3 is CASSYSFGSYNEQFF. DNA for the CDR3: TGTGCCAGCAGTTACTCTTTTGGGTCATACAATGAGCAGTTCTTC.

This clonotype was detected many times. The V and J genes are TRBV20-1 and TRBJ2-6; D is uncertain. V was trimmed by 0 bases and J by 0 bases, leaving 12 bases between them. Per the germline V gene, CDR1 is DFQATT and CDR2 is SNEGSKA (reference sequence). This CDR3 region has 17 residues. This CDR3 is CSARDPVLSSGANVLTF. DNA for the CDR3: TGCAGTGCTAGAGATCCCGTCTTAAGCTCTGGGGCCAACGTCCTGACTTTC.

This clonotype has a count of ten or more. The chain is built from TRBV30 and TRBJ2-2, with D perhaps matching TRBD2 (5 bases). Germline V gene lookup returns CDR1 GTSNPN and CDR2 SVGIG (reference sequence). V lost 0 bases to trimming and J lost 6 bases, with 8 bases between them. This CDR3 is 13 amino acids long. The CDR3 loop is CAWSVAVAGELFF. The CDR3 DNA sequence: TGTGCCTGGAGTGTAGCGGTGGCCGGGGAGCTGTTTTTT.

Points on this clonotype: An end of the junction does not agree with germline; a read error may underlie this. The gene calls are TRBV4-3 and TRBJ2-1; TRBD2 matches at 13 bases. CDR3 length: 20 amino acids. Germline V gene lookup returns CDR1 LGHNA and CDR2 YSLEER. Written as DNA, the CDR3 is TGCGCCGGCAGCCAAGAGCGGACTAGCGGGAGCCTCGACCTCTACAATGAGCAGTTCTTC. As protein: CAGSQERTSGSLDLYNEQFF.

This clonotype was observed many times. The chain employs TRBV21-1 and TRBJ2-3; the listed D gene, TRBD2, was not tested against the DNA. TRBV21-1 is designated a pseudogene. The CDR3 extends over 14 amino acids. The CDR3 sequence is CASSKARGGDTQYF. The DNA for the CDR3 is TGTGCCAGCAGCAAAGCGCGCGGAGGAGATACGCAGTATTTT.

At least ten counts were recorded for this clonotype. The chain carries TRBV7-2 and TRBJ2-7; 10 bases match TRBD2. This CDR3 region has 17 residues. Germline values: CDR1 SGHTA, CDR2 FQGNSA. V dropped 5 bases and J dropped 3; count of bases not matched to a gene: 13. Written as DNA, the CDR3 is TGTGCCAGCAGCGTTAGCGGGAGGCTAGCGGGATACTACGAGCAGTACTTC. The encoded protein is CASSVSGRLAGYYEQYF.

This clonotype occurred a few times. V gene TRBV4-3 combines with J gene TRBJ2-3; TRBD1 agrees at 8 bases. V lost 1 base to trimming and J lost 0 bases; unmatched junction nucleotides: 3. From germline, CDR1 is LGHNA and CDR2 YSLEER. CDR3 size: 16 residues. Written as DNA, the CDR3 is TGCGCCAGCAGCCAAGGACAGGGGTTAAGCACAGATACGCAGTATTTT. Protein sequence: CASSQGQGLSTDTQYF.

As for this clonotype: A read error may explain this, as a much larger clone is one base away. The chain is built from TRBV2 and TRBJ1-1; a possible D gene is TRBD1 (5 bases). From germline, CDR1 is SNHLY and CDR2 FYNNEI. This CDR3 contains 12 residues. The CDR3 is CATRDRHTEAFF. CDR3 DNA: TGTGCGACCCGGGACCGCCACACTGAAGCTTTCTTT.

This clonotype was counted ten times or more. The CDR3: CATSRDLSLGADETQYF. CDR3 nucleotides: TGTGCCACCAGCAGAGATCTAAGTCTTGGGGCAGATGAGACCCAGTACTTC. The chain links TRBV15 to TRBJ2-5, with D possibly TRBD1 on 5 matching bases. With 0 bases removed from V and 5 bases from J, the gap between germline ends came to 19 bases. CDR3 length: 17 amino acids. CDR1 is LNHNV, CDR2 YYDKDF, per germline (reference sequence).

This clonotype was observed at least ten times. The chain recombines TRBV20-1 with TRBJ1-3; D call uncertain. With 2 bases removed from V and 1 base from J, the gap between germline ends came to 9 bases. CDR1 and CDR2 from the germline V gene are DFQATT and SNEGSKA (reference sequence). The CDR3 has 14 amino acids. The CDR3 sequence is CSARSIKSGNTIYF. As DNA, the CDR3 is TGCAGTGCTAGATCTATTAAATCTGGAAACACCATATATTTT.

The chain carries TRBV19 and TRBJ2-7, with 10 nucleotides matching TRBD2. J lost 5 bases, V lost 7 bases, and 17 bases had no gene match. Germline CDR1 LNHDA, CDR2 SQIVND (reference sequence). The CDR3 extends over 17 amino acids. CDR3 DNA sequence: TGTGCCAGTATTCCTAGCGGGGGACAATCCGGGATCCACGAGCAGTACTTC. It codes for CASIPSGGQSGIHEQYF.

This clonotype was picked up a small number of times. The chain has TRBV6-1 and TRBJ1-3; no definite D call. Between the trimmed V and J ends, which lost 8 bases and 3 bases, there was a span of 11 bases. Germline V gene lookup returns CDR1 MNHNS and CDR2 SASEGT. The CDR3 totals 13 residues. CDR3 amino acids: CASAGVFGNTIYF. CDR3 DNA: TGTGCCAGCGCCGGGGTCTTTGGAAACACCATATATTTT.

This clonotype came up a few times. The chain carries TRBV4-2 and TRBJ1-2; TRBD1 might be the D (6 bases). Trimming took off 3 bases at V and 5 bases at J, with 19 bases between the two ends. Germline V gene lookup returns CDR1 LGHNA and CDR2 YNFKEQ. This CDR3 contains 16 residues. The CDR3 spells CASSQNGRDKRYGYTF. The CDR3 DNA sequence: TGTGCCAGCAGCCAGAACGGACGGGACAAACGGTATGGCTACACCTTC.

This clonotype was detected a few times. This chain uses TRBV10-3 with TRBJ1-2; possibly TRBD1 for D (5 bases). V gave up 3 bases and J gave up 0 bases, with 23 bases separating them. Germline CDR1 is ENHRY and CDR2 is SYGVKD. The CDR3 extends over 19 amino acids. CDR3 sequence reads: CAISDSTQTRDGANYGYTF. CDR3 coding DNA: TGTGCCATCAGTGACAGCACACAAACAAGGGACGGGGCTAACTATGGCTACACCTTC.

About this clonotype: A read error may explain this, as a much larger clone is one base away. The rearrangement links TRBV4-3 to TRBJ2-7; D uncertain. The germline gives CDR1 LGHNA, CDR2 YSLEER. This CDR3 region has 15 residues. CDR3 nucleotide sequence: TGCGCCAGCGGCCAAGAAAGGCAAGACTCCTACGAGCAGTACTTC. It codes for CASGQERQDSYEQYF.

This clonotype was seen ten or more times. The J gene is TRBJ1-3, the V gene TRBV12-3 or TRBV12-4, with no clear D. V gave up 7 bases and J gave up 0 bases, with 13 bases separating them. The CDR3 is made up of 15 amino acids. The CDR3, as DNA: TGTGCCAGCACCCATACAGCGTACTCTGGAAACACCATATATTTT. Residues: CASTHTAYSGNTIYF.

In its sample, this clonotype was seen many times. The J gene is TRBJ2-2, the V gene TRBV7-9, with a weak D call TRBD1 (6 bases). V lost 5 bases to trimming and J lost 6 bases, with 13 bases between them. The CDR3 sequence is 14 residues long. Germline values: CDR1 SEHNR, CDR2 FQNEAQ (reference sequence). The CDR3 nucleotides are TGTGCCAGCAGCCCCCCGACAGGTCCCGGGGAGCTGTTTTTT. It yields the protein CASSPPTGPGELFF. Full variable domain (missing parts from reference TRBV7-9 and TRBJ2-2): DTGVSQNPRHKITKRGQNVTFRCDPISEHNRLYWYRQTLGQGPEFLTYFQNEAQLEKSRLLSDRFSAERPKGSFSTLEIQRTEQGDSAMYLCASSPPTGPGELFFGEGSRLTVL.